This T cell receptor beta chain derives from a study of siplizumab effects on memory and regulatory T cells. Overall study results and limits: Both greater diversity than memory cells and a major contribution to the alloresponse seemed to characterize naive T cells. Researchers could map only a minor fraction of alloreactive clones to unstimulated subsets. Proliferating Tregs from siplizumab cultures lacked functional confirmation of suppression.

Assays were performed on roughly 96,000 TCR templates per sample. The table came from immunoSEQ multiplex PCR; TCRdb's copy has only in-frame clones and leaves some out. The data contain more than 85,000 clones, about 90% of them singletons. In germline, CDR1 is SGHNT, CDR2 YYREEE (reference sequence). Trimming cost V 0 bases and J 0 bases, with 10 bases left between them. The CDR3 has 16 residues. Of note for this clone: Its antigen remains unknown.

The source material was Tregs sorted from blood. V and J are TRBV5-4 and TRBJ2-1, with D tentatively TRBD1 (5 bases). This clonotype was sampled from a human donor in good health. The CDR3 nucleotides are TGTGCCAGCAGCTTGGGGGGCAGAGGCTCCTACAATGAGCAGTTCTTC. Its translation is CASSLGGRGSYNEQFF.